This TCR beta chain derives from a study of cytomegalovirus exposure and HLA in healthy donors. General study results and limits: In an earlier analysis, most TCR beta V segments were productive about 90% or about 30% of the time.

This clone was seen a few times. Its matching antigen is unknown. Per the germline V gene, CDR1 is MNHEY and CDR2 is SVGAGI. V was shortened by 6 bases and J by 8 bases, with 17 bases between the two germline ends. The CDR3 loop spans 15 amino acids. Amplification used 60 Vbeta primers and 13 Jbeta primers. The table came from immunoSEQ multiplex PCR; TCRdb's copy has only in-frame clones and leaves some out. The data show roughly 110,000 clones, under 80% seen once. The TCR originated in a woman in her fifties or sixties in good health and CMV-seropositive. Source material: PBMCs. The chain carries TRBV6-5 and TRBJ1-6; D unclear. CDR3 nucleotides: TGTGCCAGCAGGCAAGCCGGAGGGTTGGATTCACCCCTCCACTTT. Protein product: CASRQAGGLDSPLHF.